These T cell receptor beta chains were read from a single sample in a study of blood T cell repertoires in COVID-19. Measured with immunoSEQ multiplex PCR; TCRdb has only the in-frame clones, and not every one. The sample carries just over 300,000 clones, 80% to 90% recorded once. Material for sequencing was PBMCs or T cells enriched from blood (not recorded which). All receptors come from a young man who had recovered from COVID-19. Both conserved end residues are part of each CDR3. The order of the fields is D gene, V gene, J gene, clone size, CDR3 protein, CDR3 DNA. A D gene is named only where the DNA matches it firmly. Size is stated for part of the rows, as once, few or many counts, or as a class when the clone is expanded.

>TRBD1|TRBV5-1|TRBJ2-7|NA
CASSSRTGGGEQYF
TGCGCCAGCAGCTCAAGGACAGGGGGAGGGGAGCAGTACTTC
>TRBD2|TRBV18|TRBJ2-5|NA
CASSPSRGGLETQYF
TGTGCCAGCTCACCAAGCCGGGGGGGTTTGGAGACCCAGTACTTC
>TRBD2|TRBV27|TRBJ2-3|NA
CASSLYSSGGTDTQYF
TGTGCCAGCAGTTTATATTCTAGCGGGGGCACAGATACGCAGTATTTT
>NA|TRBV12-5|TRBJ2-2|NA
CASGGRDTHYTGELFF
TGTGCTAGTGGTGGCCGGGACACACACTACACCGGGGAGCTGTTTTTT
>TRBD1|TRBV2|TRBJ1-5|NA
CASSEGDRDDQPQHF
TGTGCCAGCAGTGAAGGGGACAGGGATGATCAGCCCCAGCATTTT
>TRBD1|TRBV5-1|TRBJ1-1|NA
CASSFTGGDTEAFF
TGCGCCAGCAGTTTTACAGGGGGGGACACTGAAGCTTTCTTT
>NA|TRBV4-2|TRBJ1-1|many
CASSQDFPGSGTEAFF
TGTGCCAGCAGCCAAGATTTTCCGGGATCAGGCACTGAAGCTTTCTTT
>TRBD1|TRBV7-9|TRBJ1-5|NA
CASSPDRGGNQPQHF
TGTGCCAGCAGTCCTGACAGGGGGGGGAATCAGCCCCAGCATTTT
>NA|TRBV9|TRBJ1-3|NA
CASSGSTVSGNTIYF
TGTGCCAGCAGCGGGTCGACAGTCTCTGGAAACACCATATATTTT
>NA|TRBV12-3/TRBV12-4|TRBJ2-3|few
CATRPGGTDTQYF
TGTGCCACCCGACCCGGCGGGACAGATACGCAGTATTTT
>TRBD1|TRBV4-2|TRBJ2-2|NA
CAKLDRELTGELFF
TGTGCCAAACTAGACAGGGAGTTAACCGGGGAGCTGTTTTTT
>NA|TRBV30|TRBJ2-7|NA
CAYTTRYEQYF
TGTGCCTACACGACACGCTACGAGCAGTACTTC
>NA|TRBV19|TRBJ1-2|NA
CASSIKTEGGYTF
TGTGCCAGTAGTATTAAAACAGAAGGAGGCTACACCTTC
>TRBD1|TRBV11-2|TRBJ2-7|NA
CASSRAGTGIGEQYF
TGTGCCAGCAGCCGCGCCGGGACAGGGATTGGGGAGCAGTACTTC
>NA|TRBV5-1|TRBJ2-2|NA
CASSLVSTGELFF
TGCGCCAGCAGCTTGGTTAGCACCGGGGAGCTGTTTTTT
>TRBD1|TRBV6-2/TRBV6-3|TRBJ2-3|NA
CASSYSTPFVRGQRYTDTQYF
TGTGCCAGCAGTTACTCGACTCCTTTTGTCAGGGGGCAACGGTACACAGATACGCAGTATTTT
>NA|TRBV2|TRBJ2-7|NA
CASSETGYEQYF
TGTGCCAGCAGTGAAACAGGGTACGAGCAGTACTTC
>NA|TRBV10-3|TRBJ1-1|NA
CAISEYNRNTEAFF
TGTGCCATCAGTGAGTACAACAGGAACACTGAAGCTTTCTTT
>TRBD2|TRBV7-6|TRBJ2-5|NA
CASSSSLGLAAKETQYF
TGTGCCAGCAGCTCGAGCTTGGGACTAGCGGCGAAAGAGACCCAGTACTTC
>TRBD1|TRBV10-1|TRBJ1-6|NA
CASIGPPGQGANSPLHF
TGCGCCAGCATTGGGCCCCCGGGACAGGGGGCGAATTCACCCCTCCACTTT
>TRBD1|TRBV5-1|TRBJ1-2|NA
CASSQTGTGDRGYTF
TGCGCCAGCAGCCAAACCGGGACAGGGGATCGTGGCTACACCTTC
>NA|TRBV10-3|TRBJ1-2|NA
CAISDLQGGGYTF
TGTGCCATCAGTGATCTACAGGGAGGGGGCTACACCTTC